This T cell receptor beta chain was obtained from a study of shared clonotypes between healthy human individuals. CDR1 and CDR2 (germline): SGDLS, YYNGEE. V was shortened by 0 bases and J by 6 bases, with 10 bases between the two germline ends. The CDR3 is 14 residues long. Sequencing was performed with immunoSEQ multiplex PCR; in TCRdb, only in-frame clones are kept and a portion is missing. Of fewer than 3 million clones listed, 85% to 95% are singletons. This sequence originates from a man aged 18 to 29 in good health. Some clones in this sample may be carry-over from other donors' samples. The sample comprised naive CD4+ T cells from PBMCs. Subset of the sample: CD45RA+ positively selected. This chain joins TRBV9 and TRBJ1-5; D not certain. The CDR3 region is CASSVAGEPQPQHF. DNA for the CDR3: TGTGCCAGCAGCGTAGCCGGGGAACCTCAGCCCCAGCATTTT.